This passage covers 27 T cell receptor beta chains from one sample sequenced in a study of early T cells in non-severe SARS-CoV-2 infection. In TCRdb, the 5' RACE reads were re-called with MiXCR into one record per CDR3 protein. The repertoire holds approximately 20,000 distinct CDR3 sequences, with about 4% as singletons. The sample taken for sequencing was whole blood. Receptors originate from an adult who was a healthcare worker with PCR-confirmed SARS-CoV-2 infection or an uninfected control (not recorded which).

This clonotype was seen at least ten times. The V and J genes are TRBV6-1 and TRBJ1-1; a possible D gene is TRBD1 (5 bases). Germline V gene data show CDR1 as MNHNS and CDR2 as SASEGT. V was cut by 7 bases and J by 7 bases, with 10 bases left in between. This CDR3 is 11 amino acids long. The CDR3 loop is CASMRGDEAFF. Written as DNA, the CDR3 is TGTGCCAGCATGAGGGGCGATGAAGCTTTCTTT.

This clonotype showed up many times. V gene TRBV20-1 combines with J gene TRBJ2-5; a possible D gene is TRBD2 (6 bases). V was trimmed by 5 bases and J by 5 bases, leaving 18 bases between them. The germline gives CDR1 DFQATT, CDR2 SNEGSKA (reference sequence). The CDR3 contains 14 residues. The CDR3 DNA reads TGCAGTGCTCTCTCCAGGGTGGCGGGGGAGACCCAGTACTTC. It codes for CSALSRVAGETQYF.

This clonotype was found many times. The chain carries TRBV20-1 and TRBJ2-3; D not resolved. Per germline, CDR1 DFQATT and CDR2 SNEGSKA (reference sequence). The CDR3 contains 15 residues. Deletions cut 0 bases from V and 2 bases from J, with 12 bases between. The CDR3 spells CSARDQAGFTDTQYF. As DNA, the CDR3 is TGCAGTGCTAGAGATCAGGCCGGATTCACAGATACGCAGTATTTT.

Ten or more counts support this clonotype. The chain recombines TRBV18 with TRBJ2-3; D call uncertain. Trimming pared 0 bases from V and 3 bases from J, leaving 7 bases between. CDR1 and CDR2 (germline): KGHSH, LQKENI. The CDR3 totals 14 residues. CDR3 residues: CASSPPPSTDTQYF. In nucleotides, the CDR3 is TGTGCCAGCTCACCACCGCCTAGTACAGATACGCAGTATTTT.

By proportion, this clonotype is medium-sized. V usage is TRBV7-8 and J usage is TRBJ1-2; TRBD1 is a possible D gene (6 bases). Germline V gene data show CDR1 as SGHVS and CDR2 as FQNEAQ. V lost 3 bases, J lost 0 bases, and 11 bases lay in between. There are 15 residues in the CDR3. The CDR3 protein is CASSLGHIANYGYTF. CDR3 DNA sequence: TGTGCCAGCAGCTTGGGACACATAGCTAACTATGGCTACACCTTC.

This clonotype was seen many times. As DNA, the CDR3 is TGCGCCAGCAGTGTCATACAGGGGGACGGCTACACCTTC. This translates into CASSVIQGDGYTF. The V call is TRBV10-2, the J call TRBJ1-2; 8 bases line up with TRBD1. The J segment lost 8 bases and the V segment lost 4 bases, leaving 6 bases of the junction unmatched. The germline V gene encodes CDR1 WSHSY and CDR2 SAAADI. The CDR3 is 13 residues long.

This clonotype was detected ten times or more. CDR3 amino acids: CASSPRTVNQPQHF. The CDR3 DNA follows: TGTGCCAGCAGTCCGAGGACAGTTAATCAGCCCCAGCATTTT. The J gene is TRBJ1-5, the V gene TRBV12-3 or TRBV12-4; D is perhaps TRBD1 (6 bases). This CDR3 region has 14 residues. Trimming took off 5 bases at V and 4 bases at J, with 12 bases between the two ends.

Judged by abundance, this clonotype is medium-sized. This chain uses TRBV7-9 with TRBJ2-1; D perhaps matches TRBD1 (6 bases). V was clipped by 3 bases and J by 5 bases, with 11 bases between them. The CDR3 extends over 14 amino acids. CDR1 and CDR2 from the germline V gene are SEHNR and FQNEAQ (reference sequence). CDR3 nucleotide sequence: TGTGCCAGCAGCTTGGCAGGGGACCACAATGAGCAGTTCTTC. The encoded protein is CASSLAGDHNEQFF.

This clonotype was picked up many times. The V gene is TRBV5-1, the J gene TRBJ2-1, with 8 nucleotides matching TRBD1. J lost 5 bases, V lost 3 bases, and 7 bases had no gene match. Germline CDR1 SGHRS, CDR2 YFSETQ. The CDR3 has 15 amino acids. CDR3 residues: CASSWGTGTNNEQFF. In nucleotides, the CDR3 is TGCGCCAGCAGCTGGGGGACAGGCACCAACAATGAGCAGTTCTTC.

This clonotype was recorded at least ten times. The chain uses TRBV7-2 and TRBJ2-3; no clear D gene. Trimming cost V 2 bases and J 0 bases, with 6 bases left between them. In germline, CDR1 is SGHTA, CDR2 FQGNSA. This CDR3 is built from 14 residues. The DNA for the CDR3 is TGTGCCAGCAGCTTAAAGATCAGCACAGATACGCAGTATTTT. Protein sequence: CASSLKISTDTQYF.

This clonotype appeared many times. The CDR3 DNA reads TGTGCCAGTAGTATTGAAGCGGGGATTAGCACAGATACGCAGTATTTT. Residues: CASSIEAGISTDTQYF. The chain is built from TRBV19 and TRBJ2-3, with TRBD2 matching 7 bases. The CDR3 length is 16 residues. J lost 0 bases, V lost 3 bases, and 6 bases had no gene match. Germline lookup yields CDR1 LNHDA and CDR2 SQIVND (reference sequence).

The J gene is TRBJ2-7, the V gene TRBV2; 9 nucleotides line up with TRBD1. CDR1 is SNHLY and CDR2 is FYNNEI in the germline V gene. V dropped 9 bases and J dropped 6; count of bases not matched to a gene: 6. The CDR3 has 12 residues. The CDR3 DNA is TGTGCCAGGGGACAGGGTCCTGGCGAGCAGTACTTC. It yields the protein CARGQGPGEQYF.

The chain couples TRBV4-2 to TRBJ1-2; D ambiguous. With 3 bases removed from V and 6 bases from J, the gap between germline ends came to 11 bases. The CDR3 has 13 amino acids. CDR1 is LGHNA and CDR2 is YNFKEQ in the germline V gene. The CDR3 loop is CASSHLQEHGYTF. In nucleotides, the CDR3 is TGTGCCAGCAGCCACCTGCAGGAGCATGGCTACACCTTC.

The rearrangement uses TRBV10-2 and TRBJ1-5; D is possibly TRBD1 (6 bases). The V end lost 2 bases, the J end lost 6 bases, and 11 bases lay between the germline ends. CDR1 and CDR2 (germline): WSHSY, SAAADI. The CDR3 loop spans 14 amino acids. The CDR3 sequence is CASSEQGRGQPQHF. The CDR3 DNA reads as TGCGCCAGCAGTGAGCAGGGGAGGGGTCAGCCCCAGCATTTT.

By share, this clonotype counts as medium-sized. This rearrangement joins TRBV20-1 to TRBJ1-1; 10 nucleotides match TRBD1. This CDR3 has 15 residues. Germline V gene data show CDR1 as DFQATT and CDR2 as SNEGSKA (reference sequence). V dropped 4 bases and J dropped 7; count of bases not matched to a gene: 12. The CDR3 loop is CSANTGTGDFGEAFF. Written as DNA, the CDR3 is TGCAGTGCTAACACCGGGACAGGGGATTTCGGTGAAGCTTTCTTT.

This clonotype occurred many times. The chain recombines TRBV10-2 with TRBJ1-4; the match to TRBD1 covers 7 bases. Trimming at V came to 7 bases and at J to 8 bases, leaving 4 bases not matched to a gene. Looked up from germline, CDR1 is WSHSY and CDR2 is SAAADI. This CDR3 has 12 residues. The CDR3 is CASNDRDEKLFF. The CDR3 DNA reads as TGCGCCAGCAACGACAGGGACGAAAAACTGTTTTTT.

This clonotype occurred many times. The chain has TRBV18 and TRBJ2-7; no clear D gene. This CDR3 is built from 14 residues. Trimming took off 3 bases at V and 0 bases at J, with 9 bases between the two ends. Germline V lookup: CDR1 KGHSH, CDR2 LQKENI. The CDR3 spells CASSPPYLSYEQYF. The CDR3 nucleotides are TGTGCCAGCTCACCGCCATACCTCTCCTACGAGCAGTACTTC.

This clonotype was seen ten or more times. J is TRBJ1-2 and V is TRBV14, with a tentative D call TRBD1 (5 bases). The CDR3 contains 13 residues. Germline CDR1 reads SGHDN; CDR2 reads FVKESK. Between the trimmed V and J ends, which lost 4 bases and 5 bases, there was a span of 11 bases. CDR3 in amino acids: CASSPDKIYGYTF. The CDR3 nucleotides are TGTGCCAGCAGCCCGGACAAAATATATGGCTACACCTTC.

This clonotype was recorded many times. CDR3 nucleotides: TGTGCCAGCAGTTACTCTGAAAGATGGACAGGAAGGAATTCACCCCTCCACTTT. It codes for CASSYSERWTGRNSPLHF. The chain links TRBV6-5 to TRBJ1-6, with 7 bases identical to TRBD1. The V and J ends lost 0 bases and 7 bases, in that order; junction bases with no gene match: 12. The germline gives CDR1 MNHEY, CDR2 SVGAGI. The CDR3 contains 18 residues.

This clonotype was seen ten or more times. The genes are TRBV6-5 and TRBJ2-3; D remains unclear. Germline assignment: CDR1 MNHEY and CDR2 SVGAGI. The V gene lost 0 bases and the J gene lost 6 bases, with 4 bases spanning the gap. CDR3 size: 12 residues. The DNA for the CDR3 is TGTGCCAGCAGTTACTCTGGGGATACGCAGTATTTT. Translation: CASSYSGDTQYF.

The table lists this clonotype with many counts. The chain has TRBV5-1 and TRBJ1-1; 10 nucleotides agree with TRBD1. The CDR3 sequence is 16 residues long. Losses at the gene ends were 4 bases for V and 1 base for J; bases not matched to a gene: 7. Germline V gene lookup returns CDR1 SGHRS and CDR2 YFSETQ. CDR3 region: CASSVGQGSQNTEAFF. DNA for the CDR3: TGCGCCAGCAGCGTGGGACAGGGGTCCCAGAACACTGAAGCTTTCTTT.

In this sample, this clonotype turned up many times. This rearrangement joins TRBV2 to TRBJ1-5; 9 nucleotides line up with TRBD1. Losses at the gene ends were 5 bases for V and 1 base for J; bases not matched to a gene: 9. CDR1 and CDR2 from the germline V gene are SNHLY and FYNNEI. The CDR3 is made up of 17 amino acids. CDR3: CASSSRDRAGSNQPQHF. The CDR3 DNA reads TGTGCCAGCAGTAGTCGGGACAGGGCGGGGAGCAATCAGCCCCAGCATTTT.

This clonotype was counted at least ten times. The chain carries TRBV20-1 and TRBJ2-7, with a possible D match to TRBD2 (6 bases). V dropped 3 bases and J dropped 3 bases, with 12 bases sitting between them. This CDR3 has 13 residues. CDR1 is DFQATT and CDR2 is SNEGSKA in the germline V gene (reference sequence). The CDR3 DNA follows: TGCAGTGCTAGGGGGACTGCCTTCTACGAGCAGTACTTC. Its translation: CSARGTAFYEQYF.

Ten or more counts support this clonotype. V usage is TRBV4-2 and J usage is TRBJ2-4; the D is unclear. This CDR3 spans 16 amino acids. Per the germline V gene, CDR1 is LGHNA and CDR2 is YNFKEQ. Trimming took 7 bases from V and 3 from J, leaving 19 bases between them. CDR3 DNA sequence: TGTGCCAGCACCAAAACGTGGCAGTCCGTCAAAAACATTCAGTACTTC. Amino acid sequence: CASTKTWQSVKNIQYF.

In its sample, this clonotype was seen many times. This chain connects TRBV6-5 to TRBJ1-2; TRBD1 aligns across 7 bases. There are 14 residues in the CDR3. J lost 0 bases, V lost 8 bases, and 6 bases had no gene match. CDR1 and CDR2 from the germline V gene are MNHEY and SVGAGI. For the CDR3, the DNA is TGTGCCAGCGCGACAGGGAACACTAACTATGGCTACACCTTC. This translates into CASATGNTNYGYTF.

This clonotype was counted at least ten times. V gene TRBV7-6 combines with J gene TRBJ2-2; TRBD2 might be the D (6 bases). This CDR3 is built from 14 residues. Trimming stripped 0 bases from V and 4 bases from J, with 6 bases between. The germline V gene has CDR1 SGHVS and CDR2 FNYEAQ. As DNA, the CDR3 is TGTGCCAGCAGCTTAGCGGGAGGCACCGGGGAGCTGTTTTTT. Translating it yields CASSLAGGTGELFF.

As regards this clonotype: Just one base apart from a much larger clone, this may be a read error. The J gene is TRBJ2-5, the V gene TRBV12-3 or TRBV12-4; 13 bases line up with TRBD2. V was clipped by 5 bases and J by 6 bases; unmatched bases: 6. The CDR3 covers 15 residues. The CDR3 DNA sequence: TGTGCCAGCAGTCAAACTAGCGGGGGGGTGAAGACCCAGTACTTC. Translation gives CASSQTSGGVKTQYF.